Sequencing of this T cell receptor beta chain was carried out in a study of regulatory T cells in long-lasting Graves disease. This clonotype was counted at least ten times. Its target is not known. CDR3 regions were amplified by Arm-PCR using iRepertoire HTBI primers to build TCR beta libraries. TCRdb used MiXCR to reprocess the multiplex PCR reads, holding one entry per CDR3 protein. Seen here are 240,000 or so distinct CDR3 sequences, roughly 21% observed once, and the top ten hold roughly 13%. Time point noted: newly diagnosed GD, antithyroid drugs for less than 3 months. Isolated PBMC RNA provided the starting material for the TCR library. American Thyroid Association guidelines served as the basis for diagnosing Graves' disease. V lost 6 bases, J lost 0 bases, and 5 bases stayed unmatched. CDR3 length: 15 amino acids. Whole-study findings and limits: The sample size was small, and this may have reduced accuracy. In persistent patients, shared public clonotypes (around 2,500) outnumbered those in new patients (approximately 970). Under persistent disease, TRBV28, TRBJ1-2 and TRBJ2-5 were used preferentially.

This TCR was sampled from a female donor with Graves disease. Sample: peripheral blood mononuclear cells (PBMCs), taken at new diagnosis, from a patient treated with antithyroid drugs. The rearrangement uses TRBV12-3 or TRBV12-4 and TRBJ2-3; 8 bases map to TRBD2. In nucleotides, the CDR3 is TGTGCCAGCAGGAGGGCTAGCGGGAGCACAGATACGCAGTATTTT. Protein sequence: CASRRASGSTDTQYF.